A single sample gave rise to the 22 T cell receptor beta chains below, sequenced in a study of cytomegalovirus exposure and HLA in healthy donors. The PCR contained 60 Vbeta and 13 Jbeta primers. Some clones are missing from TCRdb's copy, which holds only in-frame ones; the method was immunoSEQ multiplex PCR. The sample includes 80,000 to 100,000 clones, approximately 73% of them seen just once. Sequenced: PBMCs. Receptors originate from a man aged 40-55 years in good health and CMV-seronegative.

The chain uses TRBV5-5 and TRBJ2-2; D is unresolved. Germline V gives CDR1 SGHKS, CDR2 YYEKEE (reference sequence). The germline V and J ends were trimmed by 1 base and 0 bases, with 10 bases remaining between them. The length of the CDR3 is 16 residues. DNA of the CDR3: TGTGCCAGCAGCTTGTATCACACGACGAACACCGGGGAGCTGTTTTTT. Its protein is CASSLYHTTNTGELFF. The full variable domain, completed using reference TRBV5-5 and TRBJ2-2, is DAGVTQSPTHLIKTRGQQVTLRCSPISGHKSVSWYQQVLGQGPQFIFQYYEKEERGRGNFPDRFSARQFPNYSSELNVNALLLGDSALYLCASSLYHTTNTGELFFGEGSRLTVL.

The chain has TRBV5-6 and TRBJ1-4; TRBD1 matches 8 bases. Germline lookup yields CDR1 SGHDT and CDR2 YYEEEE. The CDR3 is made up of 14 amino acids. Losses at the gene ends were 5 bases for V and 11 bases for J; bases not matched to a gene: 11. CDR3 nucleotide sequence: TGTGCCAGCAGTCGACAGGGGTTGGGAGTGAAACTGTTTTTT. Amino acids: CASSRQGLGVKLFF.

The chain carries TRBV4-3 and TRBJ1-2; D is possibly TRBD1 (6 bases). CDR1 is LGHNA, CDR2 YSLEER, per germline. The CDR3 runs to 14 residues. The ends were cut back, 3 bases at V and 2 bases at J, with 10 bases in the middle. The CDR3 nucleotides are TGCGCCAGCAGCCATAGTCAGGGGAACTATGGCTACACCTTC. It specifies CASSHSQGNYGYTF.

The chain combines TRBV9 with TRBJ2-4; 7 nucleotides line up with TRBD1. The CDR3 covers 13 residues. The germline CDR1 and CDR2 sequences are SGDLS and YYNGEE. Germline trimming cut 1 base from V and 5 bases from J; bases unmatched to any gene: 0. This CDR3 reads CASSVQGENIQYF. The CDR3, as DNA: TGTGCCAGCAGCGTACAGGGGGAAAACATTCAGTACTTC.

This clone has just one count. The chain employs TRBV4-2 and TRBJ2-7; 7 positions agree with TRBD2. CDR1 is LGHNA and CDR2 is YNFKEQ in the germline V gene. The CDR3 runs to 14 residues. V dropped 1 base and J dropped 5; count of bases not matched to a gene: 5. CDR3 in DNA: TGTGCCAGCAGCCAAGCTGTCGGGGGGAACGAGCAGTACTTC. Amino acid sequence: CASSQAVGGNEQYF.

The rearrangement uses TRBV18 and TRBJ2-7, with 11 bases that match TRBD2. The CDR3 is 15 amino acids. Germline V gene lookup returns CDR1 KGHSH and CDR2 LQKENI. Losses at the gene ends were 0 bases for V and 6 bases for J; bases not matched to a gene: 4. CDR3 sequence: CASSPPGLADVEQYF. Written as DNA, the CDR3 is TGTGCCAGCTCACCACCGGGACTAGCGGACGTCGAGCAGTACTTC.

As regards this clone: The missing conserved phenylalanine or tryptophan at the end of this CDR3 makes a read error likely. This chain joins TRBV2 and TRBJ1-4; D might be TRBD1 (5 bases). Per the germline V gene, CDR1 is SNHLY and CDR2 is FYNNEI. V was cut by 11 bases and J by 7 bases, with 17 bases left in between. The CDR3 consists of 13 residues. The CDR3 DNA follows: TGTGCCGGTCGGGGGTGGGACGGTGAAAAACTGTTTGTT. Encoded protein: CAGRGWDGEKLFV.

This chain connects TRBV21-1 to TRBJ2-3; TRBD2, the D gene given by the table, was not confirmed from the DNA. TRBV21-1 is a known pseudogene. This CDR3 comprises 16 residues. This CDR3 reads CASSNLSSACTDTQYF. The CDR3 nucleotides are TGTGCCAGCAGCAACTTGTCTAGCGCCTGCACAGATACGCAGTATTTT.

The rearrangement joins TRBV11-1 to TRBJ2-1; 11 bases agree with TRBD2. This CDR3 has 19 amino acids. Germline V CDR1 and CDR2: SGHAT, FQDESV (reference sequence). With V trimmed by 6 bases and J by 1 base, 14 bases remained unmatched. CDR3 bases: TGTGCCAGCAGGCACTTAGCGGGGGGGCCCGACGTTTCCTACAATGAGCAGTTCTTC. Translation gives CASRHLAGGPDVSYNEQFF.

J is TRBJ1-1 and V is TRBV11-3, with 8 bases identical to TRBD1. V trimming: 1 base; J trimming: 4 bases; junction bases outside the gene matches: 5. The CDR3 has 15 residues. Germline values: CDR1 SGHNT, CDR2 YENEEA. The DNA of the CDR3 is TGTGCCAGCAGCTTAGTGGGCAGGGGGCCCACTGAAGCTTTCTTT. Protein: CASSLVGRGPTEAFF.

The chain joins TRBV30 to TRBJ2-1, with 9 nucleotides matching TRBD2. V lost 0 bases, J lost 6 bases, and 0 bases stayed unmatched. This CDR3 is 13 amino acids long. Germline assignment: CDR1 GTSNPN and CDR2 SVGIG (reference sequence). The DNA for the CDR3 is TGTGCCTGGAGTGTACTAGCGGGCAATGAGCAGTTCTTC. It translates to CAWSVLAGNEQFF.

V and J are TRBV2 and TRBJ1-5; a weak D match, TRBD1 (6 bases). The CDR3 is 14 residues long. Trimming left V 4 bases short and J 4 bases short, with 11 bases between. Germline V lookup: CDR1 SNHLY, CDR2 FYNNEI. CDR3 sequence (DNA): TGTGCCAGCAGTGGAGACACAGGGAATCAGCCCCAGCATTTT. Protein sequence: CASSGDTGNQPQHF.

The chain carries TRBV5-5 and TRBJ1-2; no clear D. From germline, CDR1 is SGHKS and CDR2 YYEKEE (reference sequence). V lost 1 base and J 6 bases, leaving 16 bases between the germline ends. CDR3 size: 15 residues. CDR3 amino acids: CASSLFMGRGDGYTF. CDR3 nucleotides: TGTGCCAGCAGCTTGTTTATGGGCCGCGGGGATGGCTACACCTTC.

The V call is TRBV29-1, the J call TRBJ2-7; a possible D gene is TRBD1 (6 bases). This CDR3 has 14 amino acids. CDR1 SQVTM and CDR2 ANQGSEA come from the germline V gene. Trimming took off 3 bases at V and 2 bases at J, with 14 bases between the two ends. The CDR3 bases are TGCAGCGTTGAGGGGGACACTGGCACCTACGAGCAGTACTTC. Protein product: CSVEGDTGTYEQYF.

The chain uses TRBV25-1 and TRBJ1-2, with TRBD1 as a possible D gene (5 bases). CDR1 is MGHDK and CDR2 is SYGVNS in the germline V gene. Trimming shortened V by 4 bases and J by 5 bases, and 14 bases separated the two germline ends. The CDR3 sequence is 14 residues long. The CDR3 sequence is CASSGGGSGYGYTF. The CDR3, as DNA: TGTGCCAGCAGTGGTGGGGGGTCAGGTTATGGCTACACCTTC.

This chain uses TRBV5-6 with TRBJ1-2; 9 bases match TRBD1. V was clipped by 5 bases and J by 4 bases; unmatched bases: 12. CDR1 is SGHDT, CDR2 YYEEEE, per germline. The CDR3 totals 16 residues. The CDR3 region has the DNA TGTGCCAGCAGACCCACCACACAGGGGGCGATCTATGGCTACACCTTC. Protein: CASRPTTQGAIYGYTF.

The J gene is TRBJ2-2, the V gene TRBV4-3; 10 bases match TRBD2. The CDR3 has 15 residues. Germline CDR1 and CDR2: LGHNA and YSLEER. V gave up 1 base and J gave up 8 bases; unmatched junction bases: 4. For the CDR3, the DNA is TGCGCCAGCAGCCAAGCGCTAGCGGGGGTTGGGGAGCTGTTTTTT. It is translated as CASSQALAGVGELFF.

This clone was observed a few times. This chain uses TRBV6-6 with TRBJ1-1; 8 bases line up with TRBD1. Germline CDR1 reads MNHNY; CDR2 reads SVGAGI (reference sequence). V was clipped by 7 bases and J by 5 bases; unmatched bases: 12. The CDR3 has 15 amino acids. CDR3 in DNA: TGTGCCAGCACCCCCCGCGGACAGGGAGGAACTGAAGCTTTCTTT. Translated: CASTPRGQGGTEAFF.

The chain uses TRBV4-1 and TRBJ1-5, with 7 nucleotides matching TRBD1. Germline CDR1 MGHRA, CDR2 YSYEKL. Trimming removed 0 bases from V and 4 bases from J; junction bases left unmatched: 3. The CDR3 is 15 amino acids. This CDR3 reads CASSQDPRGNQPQHF. The CDR3 nucleotides read TGCGCCAGCAGCCAAGATCCCAGGGGGAATCAGCCCCAGCATTTT.

About this clone itself: The sample holds other DNA sequences that translate to the same CDR3. This sequence joins TRBV7-9 and TRBJ2-3; D is possibly TRBD2 (6 bases). Trimming removed 5 bases at V and 6 bases at J, with 9 bases between. The CDR3 consists of 12 residues. The V gene's germline CDR1 is SEHNR and CDR2 FQNEAQ (reference sequence). Written as DNA, the CDR3 is TGTGCCAGCAGCCCTGGGGGGGATACGCAGTATTTT. Amino acid sequence: CASSPGGDTQYF.

This clone was seen a few times. In the same sample, other DNA sequences code for this CDR3. The gene calls are TRBV6-4 and TRBJ2-3; TRBD2 matches 12 bases. V was clipped by 0 bases and J by 4 bases; unmatched bases: 2. CDR3 length: 16 amino acids. Germline CDR1 MRHNA, CDR2 SNTAGT. The CDR3 region is CASSDSTSGGADTQYF. CDR3 DNA sequence: TGTGCCAGCAGTGACTCGACTAGCGGGGGCGCAGATACGCAGTATTTT.

In its sample, this clone was seen a few times. The rearrangement joins TRBV5-4 to TRBJ2-5, with D tentatively TRBD1 (6 bases). The length of the CDR3 is 15 residues. Germline values: CDR1 SGHNT, CDR2 YYREEE (reference sequence). V lost 4 bases to trimming and J lost 1 base, with 14 bases between them. The chain's CDR3 is CASSQGGYLQETQYF. In DNA form, the CDR3 reads TGTGCCAGCAGCCAAGGGGGATACCTCCAAGAGACCCAGTACTTC.